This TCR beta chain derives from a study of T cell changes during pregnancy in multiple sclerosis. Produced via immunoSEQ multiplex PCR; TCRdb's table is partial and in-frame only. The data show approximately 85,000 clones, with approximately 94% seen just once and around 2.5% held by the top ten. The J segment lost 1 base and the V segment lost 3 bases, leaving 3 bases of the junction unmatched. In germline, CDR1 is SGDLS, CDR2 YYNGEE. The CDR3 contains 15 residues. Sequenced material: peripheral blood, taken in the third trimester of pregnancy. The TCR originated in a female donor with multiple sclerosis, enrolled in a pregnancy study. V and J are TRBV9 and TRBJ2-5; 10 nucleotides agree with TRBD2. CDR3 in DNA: TGTGCCAGCAGCGGGAGCGGGGGGGCCCAAGAGACCCAGTACTTC. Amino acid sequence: CASSGSGGAQETQYF.